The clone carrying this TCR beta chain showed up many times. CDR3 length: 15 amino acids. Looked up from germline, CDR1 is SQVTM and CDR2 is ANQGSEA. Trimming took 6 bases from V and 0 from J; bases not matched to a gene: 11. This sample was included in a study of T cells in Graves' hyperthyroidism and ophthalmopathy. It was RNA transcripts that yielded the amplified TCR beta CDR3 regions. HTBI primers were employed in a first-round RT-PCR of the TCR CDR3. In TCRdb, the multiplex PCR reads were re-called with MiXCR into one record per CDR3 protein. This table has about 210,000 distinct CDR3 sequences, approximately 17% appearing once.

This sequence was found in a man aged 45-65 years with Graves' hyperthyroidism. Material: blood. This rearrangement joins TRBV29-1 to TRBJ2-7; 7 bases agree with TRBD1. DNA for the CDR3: TGCAGCGTCGACGGGACAGACGATTACTCCTACGAGCAGTACTTC. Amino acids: CSVDGTDDYSYEQYF.